This TCR beta chain is from a study of blood T cells in healthy people across ages. Whole-study results and caveats: A roughly linear age-dependent decrease characterized TCR beta diversity per million T cells. Long-lived and aged donors differed, with more naive CD4+ cells and higher diversity in the long-lived.

CDR3 length equals 14 residues. In germline, CDR1 is SGHVS, CDR2 FQNEAQ. Trimming took 4 bases from V and 3 from J; bases not matched to a gene: 6. Points on this clonotype: Antigen unknown.

The use of a sample-barcoded 5' primer and a J-beta primer mix characterized a second PCR of roughly 6 to 11 cycles. Every cDNA was tagged by a template-switch adaptor with 12 random nucleotides. Every individual sample yielded 2.5 million or more paired-end reads (each containing CDR3). TCRdb processed the 5' RACE reads anew with MiXCR; each CDR3 protein has one entry. The table has hundreds of thousands of distinct CDR3 sequences, around half seen once. Sequenced material: blood. The chain combines TRBV7-8 with TRBJ2-7; TRBD1 matches 7 bases. The receptor was isolated from a man older than 75 in good health. CDR3 DNA: TGTGCCAGCAGCTACTCCGGGACAGTCTACGAGCAGTACTTC. This sequence encodes CASSYSGTVYEQYF.